This TCR beta chain was sequenced for a study of cytomegalovirus exposure and HLA in healthy donors. Study findings and constraints: In vitro checks showed that a few CMV-associated chains really do target CMV antigens.

Primers: 60 Vbeta forward and 13 Jbeta reverse. Sequencing was performed with immunoSEQ multiplex PCR; in TCRdb, only in-frame clones are kept and a portion is missing. The repertoire holds around 120,000 clones, with roughly three quarters as singletons. The CDR3 covers 17 residues. J was trimmed by 7 bases and V by 6 bases; bases with no gene match: 17. Looked up from germline, CDR1 is MNHEY and CDR2 is SMNVEV (reference sequence). As for this clone: Its cognate antigen is unknown.

The source of this sequence is a man between 40 and 49 years old in good health and CMV-seropositive. The chain carries TRBV27 and TRBJ1-5, with TRBD1 matching over 8 bases. Source material: PBMCs. Written as DNA, the CDR3 is TGTGCCAGCAGATCAGACGACAGGGGAACGGGATGGCAGCCCCAGCATTTT. It encodes CASRSDDRGTGWQPQHF.